What follows describes a single T cell receptor beta chain. Its antigen is not identified. PCR amplification relied on 60 Vbeta primers (plus 13 Jbeta primers). In the study's own analysis: An analysis that came later counted 70 million to 100 million unique TCR beta chains, 9 million to 12 million shared. TCRdb keeps only in-frame clones here, not all; method: immunoSEQ multiplex PCR. V, J and clone size are taken as reported in that table, and D and trimming were inferred from the DNA itself. In total, the table holds roughly 120,000 clones. The sample belongs to a study of cytomegalovirus exposure and HLA in healthy donors. Study summary: A prior analysis found some 110 million unique TCR beta sequences from 150 million to 200 million T cells. Early release data held 85 million or so unique TCRs from HLA-typed donors. Study findings and constraints: The majority of TCR sequences were rare, yet some public TCRs appeared in many donors.

The CDR3 has 12 amino acids. V lost 3 bases to trimming and J lost 5 bases, with 7 bases between them. Germline lookup yields CDR1 SGHNT and CDR2 YYREEE (reference sequence). The rearrangement uses TRBV5-4 and TRBJ2-3; D is possibly TRBD2 (5 bases). This TCR was recovered from a man younger than 35 in good health and CMV-seronegative. Sequencing was done on a sample of PBMCs. The CDR3: CASSSSGDTQYF. The CDR3 nucleotides read TGTGCCAGCAGCTCCAGCGGAGATACGCAGTATTTT.